These 9 T cell receptor beta chains were sequenced from one sample in a study of cytomegalovirus exposure and HLA in healthy donors (dated 2017 in TCRdb). Receptor libraries were prepared by the immunoSEQ multiplex PCR assay. For the multiplex PCR, a mixture combining 60 forward primers for TCR Vbeta segments and 13 reverse primers for TCR Jbeta segments was used. TCRdb re-hosts the immuneACCESS table, in-frame sequences only. Its copies lack some clones; in the studies checked, an unresolved V gene accounts for under half of them, and the cause for the rest is not known. This sample has around 220,000 clones in its table, and 70% to 80% of those were observed once. Roughly 2% of the sample rests with the top ten. Sequenced: PBMCs. The receptors stem from a woman aged 25 to 39 in good health and CMV-seronegative.

This clone was detected once. This chain connects TRBV19 to TRBJ2-1; 8 bases map to TRBD2. CDR3 length: 14 residues. V shed 3 bases, J shed 8 bases, and the junction held 6 bases outside the gene matches. CDR1 is LNHDA, CDR2 SQIVND, per germline (reference sequence). In DNA form, the CDR3 reads TGTGCCAGTAGTATCCGGACTAGCTCCGATGAGCAGTTCTTC. Amino acid sequence: CASSIRTSSDEQFF.

This clone was counted between two and nine times. V is TRBV2 and J is TRBJ2-2; D unclear. This CDR3 region has 14 residues. CDR1 and CDR2 (germline): SNHLY, FYNNEI. The germline V and J ends were trimmed by 4 bases and 0 bases, with 6 bases remaining between them. CDR3 DNA: TGTGCCAGCAGTGTAAGCCCGAACACCGGGGAGCTGTTTTTT. It translates to CASSVSPNTGELFF. The full variable domain, with the rest looked up from reference TRBV2 and TRBJ2-2, is EPEVTQTPSHQVTQMGQEVILRCVPISNHLYFYWYRQILGQKVEFLVSFYNNEISEKSEIFDDQFSVERPDGSNFTLKIRSTKLEDSAMYFCASSVSPNTGELFFGEGSRLTVL.

The chain links TRBV7-2 to TRBJ2-2; TRBD2 agrees at 10 bases. V lost 2 bases to trimming and J lost 7 bases; unmatched junction nucleotides: 7. Germline lookup yields CDR1 SGHTA and CDR2 FQGNSA. The CDR3 has 16 amino acids. This CDR3 is CASSLTSGGAVGELFF. CDR3 coding DNA: TGTGCCAGCAGCTTAACGAGCGGGGGGGCCGTCGGGGAGCTGTTTTTT.

The sample holds one count of this clone. CDR3 DNA sequence: TGTGCCAGCAGTGAAGCCGGGAGGCCCCAGCATTTT. It encodes CASSEAGRPQHF. J is TRBJ1-5 and V is TRBV25-1; no clear D. CDR3 length: 12 amino acids. Deletions cut 2 bases from V and 9 bases from J, with 8 bases between. Germline assignment: CDR1 MGHDK and CDR2 SYGVNS.

The rearrangement joins TRBV2 to TRBJ1-6; D is undetermined. There are 14 residues in the CDR3. CDR1 is SNHLY, CDR2 FYNNEI, per germline. V lost 3 bases and J 9 bases, leaving 12 bases between the germline ends. The CDR3 spells CASSEVNNGSPLHF. As DNA, the CDR3 is TGTGCCAGCAGTGAGGTTAATAACGGTTCACCCCTCCACTTT.

This rearrangement joins TRBV30 to TRBJ2-5; 8 bases line up with TRBD2. In germline, CDR1 is GTSNPN, CDR2 SVGIG (reference sequence). Losses at the gene ends were 0 bases for V and 4 bases for J; bases not matched to a gene: 13. This CDR3 has 17 residues. The CDR3: CAWSVGGGTQGGETQYF. The CDR3 DNA is TGTGCCTGGAGTGTCGGGGGGGGCACACAGGGCGGAGAGACCCAGTACTTC. Complete variable domain (other parts from reference TRBV30 and TRBJ2-5): SQTIHQWPATLVQPVGSPLSLECTVEGTSNPNLYWYRQAAGRGLQLLFYSVGIGQISSEVPQNLSASRPQDRQFILSSKKLLLSDSGFYLCAWSVGGGTQGGETQYFGPGTRLLVL.

The chain is built from TRBV5-6 and TRBJ2-1, with a weak D call TRBD2 (6 bases). The V end lost 0 bases, the J end lost 8 bases, and 21 bases lay between the germline ends. CDR3 length: 17 amino acids. CDR1 and CDR2 (germline): SGHDT, YYEEEE. CDR3 region: CASSLAWGGPVRDEQFF. CDR3 coding DNA: TGTGCCAGCAGCTTGGCCTGGGGAGGACCCGTGAGGGATGAGCAGTTCTTC.

V usage is TRBV15 and J usage is TRBJ2-5, with D possibly TRBD1 on 6 matching bases. The V gene lost 3 bases and the J gene lost 0 bases, with 11 bases spanning the gap. Germline V lookup: CDR1 LNHNV, CDR2 YYDKDF (reference sequence). The CDR3 length is 15 residues. For the CDR3, the DNA is TGTGCCACCAGCAGGATCACAGGGAACCAAGAGACCCAGTACTTC. This sequence encodes CATSRITGNQETQYF.

The gene calls are TRBV30 and TRBJ1-1; no firm D call. There are 12 residues in the CDR3. Germline V gives CDR1 GTSNPN, CDR2 SVGIG (reference sequence). V gave up 1 base and J gave up 2 bases, with 5 bases separating them. CDR3 protein: CAWSASNTEAFF. The DNA for the CDR3 is TGTGCCTGGAGTGCATCCAACACTGAAGCTTTCTTT.